The 25 T cell receptor beta chains reported below all come from one sample, sequenced in a study of CD8 T cells in Susac syndrome. Random hexamers were used to reverse transcribe about 0.5 to 1 ug of RNA. TCRdb re-analysed the immunoSEQ multiplex PCR reads in MiXCR, keeping a single row per CDR3 protein. Among about 300,000 distinct CDR3 sequences listed, approximately 91% were seen once. The sequencing input was CD8+ T cells from PBMCs. These receptors all come from a human donor with multiple sclerosis.

V is TRBV11-1 and J is TRBJ2-1; 8 bases fit TRBD2. CDR3 size: 15 residues. The germline V gene encodes CDR1 SGHAT and CDR2 FQDESV (reference sequence). V was pared by 5 bases and J by 4 bases, with 7 bases of the junction left unmatched. The CDR3 sequence is CASSPGLAGYNEQFF. The CDR3 DNA reads TGTGCCAGCAGCCCTGGACTAGCAGGTTACAATGAGCAGTTCTTC.

The chain is built from TRBV7-9 and TRBJ1-1; D gene ambiguous. The CDR3 covers 13 residues. Trimming took off 6 bases at V and 1 base at J, with 9 bases between the two ends. CDR1 and CDR2 (germline): SEHNR, FQNEAQ (reference sequence). In DNA, the CDR3 is TGTGCCAGCAGACTCGAGAGGAACACTGAAGCTTTCTTT. As protein: CASRLERNTEAFF.

This rearrangement joins TRBV5-1 to TRBJ2-7, with 10 positions matching TRBD2. Germline values: CDR1 SGHRS, CDR2 YFSETQ. V shed 0 bases and J 2 bases; nucleotides not matched to a gene: 8. The CDR3 has 17 amino acids. The CDR3 region is CASSLGLAGLHAYEQYF. The CDR3 DNA reads as TGCGCCAGCAGCTTGGGACTAGCGGGCCTACATGCCTACGAGCAGTACTTC.

The chain carries TRBV25-1 and TRBJ2-2; 16 bases fit TRBD2. The V gene's germline CDR1 is MGHDK and CDR2 SYGVNS. The length of the CDR3 is 18 residues. Unmatched junction bases numbered 10, after V lost 5 bases and J lost 7 bases. The CDR3 nucleotides read TGTGCCAGCAGTTGGGGACTAGCGGGAGGGCCAATCTTCGGGGAGCTGTTTTTT. Encoded protein: CASSWGLAGGPIFGELFF.

The rearrangement links TRBV7-3 to TRBJ2-1; no reliable D call. This CDR3 region has 15 residues. V was pared by 5 bases and J by 8 bases, with 19 bases between. CDR1 is SGHTA and CDR2 is FQGTGA in the germline V gene. In DNA, the CDR3 is TGTGCCAGCAGCAATGGGGTGTCTAGGACCGATGAGCAGTTCTTC. Amino acid sequence: CASSNGVSRTDEQFF.

This clonotype turned up a few times. The rearrangement uses TRBV30 and TRBJ2-1; D remains ambiguous. V lost 3 bases, J lost 8 bases, and 11 bases lay in between. Germline V gene lookup returns CDR1 GTSNPN and CDR2 SVGIG (reference sequence). CDR3 size: 12 residues. CDR3 nucleotide sequence: TGTGCCTGGAGAGAAATCGCCGATGAGCAGTTCTTC. Its protein product is CAWREIADEQFF. Together with reference TRBV30 and TRBJ2-1, the CDR3 gives the full variable domain: SQTIHQWPATLVQPVGSPLSLECTVEGTSNPNLYWYRQAAGRGLQLLFYSVGIGQISSEVPQNLSASRPQDRQFILSSKKLLLSDSGFYLCAWREIADEQFFGPGTRLTVL.

The chain employs TRBV12-3 or TRBV12-4 and TRBJ2-1, with 9 bases lining up with TRBD2. The CDR3 totals 20 residues. Trimming removed 2 bases from V and 1 base from J; junction bases left unmatched: 15. The CDR3 nucleotides are TGTGCCAGCAGTTTAATTTCGTGGGTAGCGGGAGTAGTATCCTACAATGAGCAGTTCTTC. This translates into CASSLISWVAGVVSYNEQFF.

This chain joins TRBV5-6 and TRBJ2-2, with D possibly being TRBD2 (6 bases). The CDR3 has 12 amino acids. The V gene's germline CDR1 is SGHDT and CDR2 YYEEEE. V lost 7 bases and J 8 bases, leaving 12 bases between the germline ends. CDR3 sequence reads: CASRTGEGELFF. The CDR3 bases are TGTGCCAGCCGGACGGGGGAGGGGGAGCTGTTTTTT. Drawing the rest from reference TRBV5-6 and TRBJ2-2, the complete variable domain is DAGVTQSPTHLIKTRGQQVTLRCSPKSGHDTVSWYQQALGQGPQFIFQYYEEEERQRGNFPDRFSGHQFPNYSSELNVNALLLGDSALYLCASRTGEGELFFGEGSRLTVL.

J is TRBJ2-5 and V is TRBV12-3 or TRBV12-4; 9 nucleotides align to TRBD1. CDR3 length: 14 residues. J was trimmed by 3 bases and V by 5 bases; bases with no gene match: 4. The CDR3 sequence: CASSRTGEEETQYF. CDR3 DNA sequence: TGTGCCAGCAGTCGGACAGGGGAGGAAGAGACCCAGTACTTC.

V is TRBV6-1 and J is TRBJ2-7; the D call may be TRBD1 or TRBD2 (5 bases each). Germline CDR1 reads MNHNS; CDR2 reads SASEGT. This CDR3 contains 14 residues. V lost 8 bases, J lost 4 bases, and 18 bases lay in between. DNA for the CDR3: TGTGCCAGCGAAGTACCGGGGCGGAATTACGAGCAGTACTTC. Protein sequence: CASEVPGRNYEQYF.

The chain combines TRBV20-1 with TRBJ2-1, with 11 bases matching TRBD2. The CDR3 sequence is 15 residues long. CDR1 DFQATT and CDR2 SNEGSKA come from the germline V gene (reference sequence). V lost 1 base and J lost 8; bases outside the gene matches: 7. CDR3 sequence: CSARVPSGRLDEQFF. The CDR3 DNA is TGCAGTGCTAGAGTCCCTAGCGGGAGGCTCGATGAGCAGTTCTTC.

The rearrangement joins TRBV27 to TRBJ2-7, with D possibly being TRBD1 or TRBD2 (5 bases each). Germline V gene sequence: CDR1 MNHEY, CDR2 SMNVEV (reference sequence). The CDR3 has 15 amino acids. The germline V and J ends were trimmed by 6 bases and 3 bases, with 18 bases remaining between them. The chain's CDR3 is CASSPSPGQVYEQYF. The CDR3 DNA is TGTGCCAGCAGCCCTTCTCCGGGGCAAGTCTACGAGCAGTACTTC.

This sequence joins TRBV4-2 and TRBJ2-5; maybe TRBD2 (5 bases). V was pared by 4 bases and J by 0 bases, with 9 bases between. Germline CDR1 LGHNA, CDR2 YNFKEQ. The CDR3 length is 14 residues. CDR3 in amino acids: CASSPEEDQETQYF. The CDR3 nucleotides read TGTGCCAGCAGCCCCGAGGAGGACCAAGAGACCCAGTACTTC.

The chain recombines TRBV12-3 or TRBV12-4 with TRBJ1-1; D uncertain. The ends were cut back, 6 bases at V and 5 bases at J, with 13 bases in the middle. The CDR3 has 13 amino acids. CDR3 sequence reads: CASSPDPQTEAFF. The CDR3 coding sequence is TGTGCCAGCAGCCCGGACCCCCAAACTGAAGCTTTCTTT.

CDR3 nucleotides: TGTGCCAGCAGCCGAGGAGAGACCCAGTACTTC. This encodes CASSRGETQYF. This chain links TRBV7-9 with TRBJ2-5; D remains ambiguous. The CDR3 length is 11 residues. Looked up from germline, CDR1 is SEHNR and CDR2 is FQNEAQ (reference sequence). Trimming left V 5 bases short and J 4 bases short, with 5 bases between. Based on the CDR3 plus reference TRBV7-9 and TRBJ2-5, the full variable domain is DTGVSQNPRHKITKRGQNVTFRCDPISEHNRLYWYRQTLGQGPEFLTYFQNEAQLEKSRLLSDRFSAERPKGSFSTLEIQRTEQGDSAMYLCASSRGETQYFGPGTRLLVL.

The chain couples TRBV11-2 to TRBJ1-1; D may be TRBD1 (5 bases). CDR1 SGHAT and CDR2 FQNNGV come from the germline V gene. Trimming left V 5 bases short and J 1 base short, with 14 bases between. This CDR3 has 15 amino acids. The CDR3 nucleotides are TGTGCCAGCAGCCTCTGGGACGGAGGGAACACTGAAGCTTTCTTT. Translating it yields CASSLWDGGNTEAFF.

The chain employs TRBV2 and TRBJ2-3; TRBD2 might be the D (5 bases). The CDR3 has 17 amino acids. With 0 bases removed from V and 7 bases from J, the gap between germline ends came to 20 bases. CDR1 and CDR2 from the germline V gene are SNHLY and FYNNEI. The CDR3 nucleotides are TGTGCCAGCAGTGAAGCGCAAGGACTTCGATCCCCGCATACGCAGTATTTT. Translation: CASSEAQGLRSPHTQYF.

J is TRBJ1-1 and V is TRBV19, with TRBD1 as a possible D gene (5 bases). Trimming removed 3 bases from V and 4 bases from J, with 15 bases in between. Germline assignment: CDR1 LNHDA and CDR2 SQIVND (reference sequence). This CDR3 contains 15 residues. The CDR3 spells CASSIAGRGITEAFF. The DNA for the CDR3 is TGTGCCAGTAGTATCGCCGGCCGGGGGATCACTGAAGCTTTCTTT. The full variable domain, its missing parts supplied by reference TRBV19 and TRBJ1-1, is DGGITQSPKYLFRKEGQNVTLSCEQNLNHDAMYWYRQDPGQGLRLIYYSQIVNDFQKGDIAEGYSVSREKKESFPLTVTSAQKNPTAFYLCASSIAGRGITEAFFGQGTRLTVV.

This chain links TRBV27 with TRBJ2-7; perhaps D is TRBD1 or TRBD2 (6 bases each). The V end was cut by 7 bases, the J end by 6 bases, with 22 bases between. This CDR3 is 15 amino acids long. From germline, CDR1 is MNHEY and CDR2 SMNVEV (reference sequence). The CDR3 region has the DNA TGTGCCAGCAAGTTGGACGGGGGCCTCTGGAGCGAGCAGTACTTC. Translation: CASKLDGGLWSEQYF.

V gene TRBV28 combines with J gene TRBJ2-5; possibly TRBD2 for D (6 bases). The CDR3 runs 16 residues. V was shortened by 3 bases and J by 0 bases, with 14 bases between the two germline ends. Germline loops: CDR1 MDHEN, CDR2 SYDVKM. CDR3 DNA sequence: TGTGCCAGCAGTTTGGGAATAGCGGAGGACCAAGAGACCCAGTACTTC. Amino acid sequence: CASSLGIAEDQETQYF.

The chain has TRBV4-2 and TRBJ2-4; no reliable D call. CDR3 size: 20 residues. The germline gives CDR1 LGHNA, CDR2 YNFKEQ. Between the trimmed V and J ends, which lost 4 bases and 1 base, there was a span of 26 bases. The CDR3 here is CASSPASEGPWMGAKNIQYF. The CDR3 bases are TGTGCCAGCAGCCCCGCGTCTGAAGGGCCCTGGATGGGTGCCAAAAACATTCAGTACTTC.

The rearrangement joins TRBV30 to TRBJ1-5, with a tentative D call TRBD1 (5 bases). This CDR3 is 12 amino acids long. Germline-derived CDR1 and CDR2 are GTSNPN and SVGIG (reference sequence). V was pared by 1 base and J by 6 bases, with 7 bases between. DNA of the CDR3: TGTGCCTGGAGTGCCCAGGGTCAGCCCCAGCATTTT. Its protein product is CAWSAQGQPQHF.

The chain uses TRBV9 and TRBJ1-2, with 7 bases lining up with TRBD1. V dropped 1 base and J dropped 1; count of bases not matched to a gene: 4. CDR1 and CDR2 (germline): SGDLS, YYNGEE. The CDR3 loop spans 15 amino acids. CDR3 DNA: TGTGCCAGCAGCGTAACCGGGACAGTTAACTATGGCTACACCTTC. Residues: CASSVTGTVNYGYTF.

The gene calls are TRBV5-1 and TRBJ2-5; possible D gene TRBD2, 6 bases. This CDR3 has 18 residues. V dropped 1 base and J dropped 2 bases, with 21 bases sitting between them. Germline V CDR1 and CDR2: SGHRS, YFSETQ. The CDR3 DNA is TGCGCCAGCAGCTTGATATCCGGAGGGCCGGTGGGGCAAGAGACCCAGTACTTC. Its protein is CASSLISGGPVGQETQYF.

The chain uses TRBV29-1 and TRBJ1-1; D might be TRBD1 (5 bases). Trimming took 4 bases from V and 3 from J, leaving 12 bases between them. This CDR3 contains 13 residues. Germline CDR1 and CDR2: SQVTM and ANQGSEA. CDR3 in DNA: TGCAGCGTTGTCGCTGTAGGGGACACTGAAGCTTTCTTT. This encodes CSVVAVGDTEAFF.